What follows describes a single TCR beta chain. This clone came up once. This receptor's antigen is unknown. No base quality values were provided; no much bigger clone lies one nucleotide off. These data originate in a study of cytomegalovirus exposure and HLA in healthy donors (TCRdb year 2017). A note on the overall study: In an earlier analysis of 450 to 750 of the donors, 276 Gb of sequence data and just under 120 million unique TCR beta sequences from about 179 million T cells were reported. An early release that covered some 640 HLA-typed donors contained approximately 300 gigabases of sequencing data and 80 million or so unique TCR sequences. Among the roughly 410 genotyped donors, around 79% belonged to the genetic ancestry cluster associated with self-reported Caucasian donors. The study aimed to test whether signatures of past pathogen exposure could be identified by cataloging public T cell receptors. The study profiled the T cell repertoires of around 700 subjects by immunosequencing and related them to cytomegalovirus serostatus. Besides the first cohort of around 670 subjects, a separate validation cohort made up of roughly 120 different subjects was used. High-throughput TCR immunosequencing, statistical association of individual TCRs with disease status, and machine learning were combined to predict cytomegalovirus infection status. A later analysis re-examined previously published TCR beta repertoires from just over 650 donors and added high-resolution HLA genotyping to investigate patterns of TCR occurrence. Rather than using new phenotypic data, the later analysis identified candidate immune exposures from TCR beta sequences and from how often those sequences occurred across donors. An earlier analysis of around 580 of the donors used high-throughput TCR beta sequencing to judge whether each TCR beta V gene segment behaved as functional or pseudogenic. Donor age, sex, ethnicity and CMV serostatus were compiled together with the repertoire data. In a later genetic analysis, genome-wide SNP genotypes for about three fifths of the roughly 670 donors were used, and that subset was treated as a discovery cohort. Every discovery cohort repertoire had been produced on one sequencing platform. Class I and class II HLA loci were covered by the typing at four-digit resolution. Typing coverage differed by locus: A, B, C, DRB1 and DQB1 were typed in roughly 620-630 donors, DQA1 in 500 to 550, DPA1 in over 600, and DPB1 in around 490. Because of strong linkage in the cohort, 5 or 6 DR-DQ haplotypes were treated as single units for association and clustering. Among about 400 genotyped donors of the cohort, an average of roughly 230,000 unique TCR beta nucleotide sequences was sequenced per donor, of which 15% to 20% were non-productive.

The cohort consisted of approximately 690 healthy bone marrow donors. All cohort members were sampled while nominally healthy, although unrecorded immune exposures were likely present. The donor was CMV seronegative and was included in the group of around 320 seronegative cohort members. Every donor gave a peripheral blood sample, and the peripheral blood mononuclear cells from that sample were used for TCR beta sequencing. Genomic DNA extraction from the blood cell samples was performed with the Qiagen DNeasy Blood Extraction Kit. The library relied on the immunoSEQ multiplex PCR assay. For the multiplex PCR, a mixture combining 60 forward primers for TCR Vbeta segments and 13 reverse primers for TCR Jbeta segments was used. The CDR3 region of rearranged TCR beta genes was amplified from genomic DNA with a multiplex PCR assay. The Illumina HiSeq System was used to sequence the amplified TCR beta libraries as 87-base-pair reads. In the original analysis: A later analysis counted tens of millions of unique TCR beta chains across the 640 or so repertoires, and around 12 million of these chains were shared by at least two donors. To remove PCR and sequencing errors, raw reads were error-corrected and collapsed into unique sequences using a nearest-neighbor algorithm that merged closely related sequences. To assign V, D and J gene segments, CDR3 sequences were aligned to IMGT reference sequences. For a sequence to be retained, a match of at least six nucleotides was required to both a V gene segment and a J gene segment. A rearrangement counted as productive if the CDR3 had no stop codons and remained in frame with V and J, and every other rearrangement counted as non-productive. Following IMGT convention, CDR3 was defined as the stretch from the second conserved V-encoded cysteine up to the conserved J-encoded phenylalanine. In an earlier analysis of more than 550 of the donors, sequences lacking an unambiguous match to a single V gene segment were excluded. An earlier analysis of 500 to 700 of the donors classified V segments as functional when productive rearrangements were above 56.7% and as segregating when the standard deviation between donors was above 5%. A statistical classification framework was built for diagnosing cytomegalovirus status from the catalog of TCR beta chain sequences. A later analysis assigned V and J genes by comparing TCR nucleotide sequences with IMGT/GENE-DB human TR gene sequences. Using the TCRdist pipeline, a later analysis assigned CDR3 sequences along with most-parsimonious VDJ recombination scenarios. In a later analysis, each TCR beta chain was defined by its CDR3 amino acid sequence together with its V-gene family, and reads lacking a unique V-gene family were excluded. As a way to deal with suspected cross-contamination and a sequencing artifact, a later analysis dropped under 600 nucleotide sequences that were highly shared and had low generation probability. In a later analysis, a clonal expansion index for each public chain was calculated from normalized within-repertoire ranks of inferred template counts. In a later analysis, generation probabilities were computed with a VDJ recombination model fitted to out-of-frame rearrangements, and the resulting probabilities were checked against IGoR. In a later analysis, hypergeometric tests were used to score TCR-TCR, TCR-HLA and TCR-CMV co-occurrence, with a repertoire-size bias correction applied to TCR pairs. To estimate false discovery rates, a later analysis permuted the HLA or CMV assignments 20 times. In a later analysis, co-occurring TCRs were grouped using DBSCAN, and TCRdist sequence similarity was added for clustering within HLA-allele-positive subsets. Repertoires with fewer than 30,000 or more than 120,000 public chains, plus five repertoires with anomalous nucleotide sharing, were excluded from co-occurrence clustering. TCRdb holds this immuneACCESS table with in-frame rearrangements only. Some clones are missing; in checked studies, unresolved V genes explain under half, and the rest has no known cause. V, J and clone size reflect that table, while D and trimming were determined from the DNA. The sample table lists hundreds of thousands of clones, about 66% of them with a count of one. Approximately 2.1% of the sample rests with the top ten.

What the work shows at the level of the full study, not this receptor alone: Correlated functional status among segregating V segments might reflect linkage disequilibrium, but an unknown experimental factor could not be ruled out. The study listed approximately 160 TCR beta chains as associated with cytomegalovirus. According to the authors, the approach could potentially be generalized to other disease states and immunological phenotypes. A later analysis found that HLA-associated TCR beta chains were more clonally expanded and had lower generation probabilities than equally common non-associated chains. In a later genetic analysis, a missense DCLRE1C variant was associated with V-gene and J-gene trimming of TCR beta chains, and the association was replicated in an independent cohort. CMV serostatus was the only immune exposure information available for the cohort. In this cohort, only TCR beta chains were sequenced, and detectable features were limited by the absence of alpha or paired-chain data. Broadly in line with IMGT annotations, most TCR beta V segments showed up in productive rearrangements about 87% or about 30% of the time in an earlier analysis of around 550 of the donors. A few of the identified cytomegalovirus-associated TCR beta chains were confirmed in vitro to be specific for cytomegalovirus antigens. While some public TCRs were present in many individuals, most TCR sequences turned up only very rarely across donors. A further reported finding was that TCR beta sequences accurately predicted the HLA-A and HLA-B alleles for most subjects in the first cohort. A later analysis reported that several top co-occurrence clusters appeared linked to parvovirus B19, influenza, CMV and Epstein-Barr virus. The classifier was reported to diagnose cytomegalovirus status with high specificity and sensitivity in both the original and validation cohorts. In a later analysis, some 17,000 TCR beta sequences were associated with specific HLA alleles at a false discovery rate of 0.05. When HLA alleles, especially DR and DQ, strongly co-occurred, attributing TCR associations to individual alleles was difficult. A cluster of highly shared sequence variants was judged likely to be a technical artifact of the sequencing pipeline. Because HLA typing was missing for some donors at each locus, association tests included only the typed subset. Sequencing depth was assumed to be roughly uniform across donors in the presence/absence analyses, though that assumption may not hold. Compared with the approximately 600-donor mean, donors in an Asian-associated ancestry cluster had fewer N-insertions in productive TCRs, according to a later genetic analysis. According to a later analysis, most CMV-associated TCR beta chains appeared to be HLA-restricted, and the HLA associations seemed to be driven largely by CMV exposure. In a later analysis, the rate of TCR association differed among HLA loci, with DRB1 alleles having the most associated TCRs and HLA-C alleles having the fewest. Because counts were too low, seventeen rarely observed V segments, including chromosome 9 orphons, were excluded from the earlier analysis of some 540 of the donors. Some IMGT-functional V segments, including TRBV6-2 and TRBV6-3, could not be told apart with the 87-base-pair reads, so those segments were excluded.

According to the germline V gene, CDR1 reads ENHRY and CDR2 reads SYGVKD. Counted from cysteine to phenylalanine, this CDR3 has 16 amino acids. Kept here is only the CDR3 DNA, which spans 48 bases and is read in frame from base 1. Trimming removed 6 bases from V and 6 bases from J; the gene matches leave 12 bases unexplained. The specimen sequenced was PBMCs. The TCR originated in a female donor in good health and CMV-seronegative. The chain couples TRBV10-3 to TRBJ2-7, with 12 bases matching TRBD2. The CDR3 sequence is CAISQTSGRAGPEQYF. Read as DNA, the sequence is TGTGCCATCAGCCAGACTAGCGGGAGAGCCGGTCCCGAGCAGTACTTC.